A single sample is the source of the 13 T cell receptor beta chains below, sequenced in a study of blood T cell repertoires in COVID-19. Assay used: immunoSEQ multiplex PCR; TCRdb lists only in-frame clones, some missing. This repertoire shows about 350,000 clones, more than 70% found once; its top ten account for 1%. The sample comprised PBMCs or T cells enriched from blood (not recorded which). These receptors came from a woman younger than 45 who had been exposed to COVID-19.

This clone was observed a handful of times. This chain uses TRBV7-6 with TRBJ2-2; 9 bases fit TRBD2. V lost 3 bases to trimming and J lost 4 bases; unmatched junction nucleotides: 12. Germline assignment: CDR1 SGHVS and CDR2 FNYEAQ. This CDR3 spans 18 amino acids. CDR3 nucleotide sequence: TGTGCCAGCAGCTTGGGACTAGCAACAGGGAGGGTCACCGGGGAGCTGTTTTTT. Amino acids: CASSLGLATGRVTGELFF.

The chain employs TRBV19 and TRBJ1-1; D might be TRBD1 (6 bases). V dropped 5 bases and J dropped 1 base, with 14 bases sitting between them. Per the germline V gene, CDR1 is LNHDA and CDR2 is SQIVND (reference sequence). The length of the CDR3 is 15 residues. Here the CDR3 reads CASSAAGASNTEAFF. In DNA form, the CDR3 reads TGTGCCAGTAGTGCAGCAGGGGCTTCGAACACTGAAGCTTTCTTT.

CDR3 sequence (DNA): TGTGCCAGCAGCTCCCAGGGGGTGGCCTACGAGCAGTACTTC. It encodes CASSSQGVAYEQYF. The J gene is TRBJ2-7, the V gene TRBV6-5; 7 nucleotides align to TRBD1. The CDR3 sequence is 14 residues long. Germline V CDR1 and CDR2: MNHEY, SVGAGI. J gave up 2 bases and V 6 bases, and 7 bases lay outside the gene matches.

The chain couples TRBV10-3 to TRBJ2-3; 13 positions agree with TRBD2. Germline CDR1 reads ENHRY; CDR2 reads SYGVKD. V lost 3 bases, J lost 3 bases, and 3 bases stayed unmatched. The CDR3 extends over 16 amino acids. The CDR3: CAISDPGLAGTDTQYF. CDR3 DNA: TGTGCCATCAGTGATCCGGGACTAGCGGGAACAGATACGCAGTATTTT.

The CDR3 reads CASSPQGGLSRETQYF. CDR3 DNA: TGTGCCAGCAGCCCTCAGGGGGGACTCTCACGGGAGACCCAGTACTTC. The V call is TRBV5-5, the J call TRBJ2-5, with a weak D call TRBD1 (7 bases). The CDR3 length is 16 residues. Germline V gene sequence: CDR1 SGHKS, CDR2 YYEKEE (reference sequence). V lost 4 bases and J lost 5, with 21 bases in between.

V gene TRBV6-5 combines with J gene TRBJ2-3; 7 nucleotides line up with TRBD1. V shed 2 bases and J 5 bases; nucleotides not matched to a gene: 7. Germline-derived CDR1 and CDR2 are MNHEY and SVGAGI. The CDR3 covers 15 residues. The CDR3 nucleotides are TGTGCCAGCAGTTACACAGGGGTAGGGGGAGATACGCAGTATTTT. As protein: CASSYTGVGGDTQYF.

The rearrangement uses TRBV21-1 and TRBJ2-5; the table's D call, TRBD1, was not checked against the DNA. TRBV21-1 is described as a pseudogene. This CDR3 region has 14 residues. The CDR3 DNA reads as TGTGCCAGCAGCAAAGCCGACAACGCGGAGACCCAGTACTTC. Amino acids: CASSKADNAETQYF.

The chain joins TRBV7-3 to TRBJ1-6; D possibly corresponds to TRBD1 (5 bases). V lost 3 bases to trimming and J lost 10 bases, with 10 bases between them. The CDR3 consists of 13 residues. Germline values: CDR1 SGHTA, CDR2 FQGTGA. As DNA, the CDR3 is TGTGCCAGCAGCTTCAGGGTCGGCTCACCCCTCCACTTT. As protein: CASSFRVGSPLHF.

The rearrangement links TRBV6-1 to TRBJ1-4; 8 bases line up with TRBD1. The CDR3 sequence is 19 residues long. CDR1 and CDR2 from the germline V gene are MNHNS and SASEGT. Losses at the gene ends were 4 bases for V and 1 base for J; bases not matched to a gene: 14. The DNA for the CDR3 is TGTGCCAGCAGTGGACCGACAGGGGCACTTATAGGAACTAATGAAAAACTGTTTTTT. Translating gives CASSGPTGALIGTNEKLFF.

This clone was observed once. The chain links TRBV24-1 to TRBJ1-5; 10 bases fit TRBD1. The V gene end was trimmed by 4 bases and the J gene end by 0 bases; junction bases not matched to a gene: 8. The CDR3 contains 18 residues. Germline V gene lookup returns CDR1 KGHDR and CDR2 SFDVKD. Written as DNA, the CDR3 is TGTGCCACCAGTGACCCCGGGACAGGGGTTTATAGCAATCAGCCCCAGCATTTT. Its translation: CATSDPGTGVYSNQPQHF.

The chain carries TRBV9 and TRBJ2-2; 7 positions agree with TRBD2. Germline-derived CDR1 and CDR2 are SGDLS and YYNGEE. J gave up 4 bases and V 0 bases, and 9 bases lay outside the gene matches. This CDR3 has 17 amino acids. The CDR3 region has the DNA TGTGCCAGCAGCGTAGCGGAAGAGGGAGGGGCCACCGGGGAGCTGTTTTTT. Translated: CASSVAEEGGATGELFF.

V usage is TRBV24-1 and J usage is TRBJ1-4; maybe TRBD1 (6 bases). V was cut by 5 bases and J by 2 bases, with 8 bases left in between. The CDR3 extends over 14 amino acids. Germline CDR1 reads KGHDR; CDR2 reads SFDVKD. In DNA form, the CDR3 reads TGTGCCACCAGTGCAGGACAGACTAATGAAAAACTGTTTTTT. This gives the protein CATSAGQTNEKLFF.

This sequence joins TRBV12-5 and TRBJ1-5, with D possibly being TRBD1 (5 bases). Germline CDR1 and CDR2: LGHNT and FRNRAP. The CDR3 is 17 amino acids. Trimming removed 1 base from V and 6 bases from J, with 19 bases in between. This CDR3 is CASGLDLLQVRAQPQHF. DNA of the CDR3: TGTGCTAGTGGTTTGGATCTCCTACAGGTCCGGGCTCAGCCCCAGCATTTT.